This passage covers 24 T cell receptor beta chains from one sample sequenced in a study of beta chain features in type 1 diabetes. Every bit of the isolated RNA underwent reverse transcription, so sequencing read expressed TCRB transcripts. The data were produced by immunoSEQ multiplex PCR, yet TCRdb's version contains in-frame clones alone and is incomplete. The sample carries 250,000 to 400,000 clones, about 15% recorded once. The sample was central memory CD4+ T cells from blood. These receptors were collected from a man in his thirties or forties in good health.

This clone has a handful of counts. The gene calls are TRBV5-6 and TRBJ2-3; tentatively, D is TRBD2 (6 bases). V dropped 3 bases and J dropped 1 base, with 12 bases sitting between them. Germline V gene data show CDR1 as SGHDT and CDR2 as YYEEEE. This CDR3 is 15 amino acids long. The CDR3 coding sequence is TGTGCCAGCAGCTCCAGGAAGCGGGGCACAGATACGCAGTATTTT. Translation gives CASSSRKRGTDTQYF.

V and J are TRBV18 and TRBJ2-5; D is perhaps TRBD2 (5 bases). This CDR3 spans 13 amino acids. The germline gives CDR1 KGHSH, CDR2 LQKENI. The V gene lost 5 bases and the J gene lost 5 bases, with 12 bases spanning the gap. CDR3 sequence reads: CASSSLAGETQYF. CDR3 DNA sequence: TGTGCCAGCTCAAGTCTAGCCGGGGAGACCCAGTACTTC.

This rearrangement joins TRBV5-1 to TRBJ2-5; no firm D call. There are 20 residues in the CDR3. The germline V and J ends were trimmed by 1 base and 5 bases, with 30 bases remaining between them. Germline loops: CDR1 SGHRS, CDR2 YFSETQ. The CDR3 loop reads CASSLRVQLRTSREPETQYF. As DNA, the CDR3 is TGCGCCAGCAGCTTGCGGGTTCAATTGCGGACGTCTCGAGAACCGGAGACCCAGTACTTC. Looking up the rest from reference TRBV5-1 and TRBJ2-5 gives the full variable domain: KAGVTQTPRYLIKTRGQQVTLSCSPISGHRSVSWYQQTPGQGLQFLFEYFSETQRNKGNFPGRFSGRQFSNSRSEMNVSTLELGDSALYLCASSLRVQLRTSREPETQYFGPGTRLLVL.

The chain links TRBV5-6 to TRBJ1-1, with 9 bases identical to TRBD1. Germline V gives CDR1 SGHDT, CDR2 YYEEEE. The V gene end was trimmed by 6 bases and the J gene end by 4 bases; junction bases not matched to a gene: 7. The CDR3 has 14 amino acids. In DNA, the CDR3 is TGTGCCAGCAACACAATGACAGGGGGCACTGAAGCTTTCTTT. Its translation is CASNTMTGGTEAFF.

This clone is a singleton in its sample. A much larger clone sits a single nucleotide away, making a read error possible. J is TRBJ1-5 and V is TRBV7-3; D is uncertain. V was trimmed by 3 bases and J by 2 bases, leaving 5 bases between them. CDR3 length: 13 amino acids. Germline V gene lookup returns CDR1 SGHTA and CDR2 FQGTGA. CDR3 nucleotides: TGTGCCAGCAGCTTCCAGGGCAATCAGCCCCAGCATTTT. Amino acids: CASSFQGNQPQHF.

This clone showed up just a few times. The same CDR3 arises from other DNA sequences in this sample as well. The V gene is TRBV9, the J gene TRBJ1-1; D might be TRBD1 (5 bases). The V gene lost 0 bases and the J gene lost 1 base, with 10 bases spanning the gap. Germline loops: CDR1 SGDLS, CDR2 YYNGEE. The CDR3 has 15 residues. In nucleotides, the CDR3 is TGTGCCAGCAGCGTAGGGACATTAGGGAACACTGAAGCTTTCTTT. Its translation is CASSVGTLGNTEAFF.

J is TRBJ2-7 and V is TRBV4-1; 7 bases are shared with TRBD2. Germline V gene lookup returns CDR1 MGHRA and CDR2 YSYEKL. CDR3 length: 15 residues. V shed 1 base, J shed 3 bases, and the junction held 6 bases outside the gene matches. Here the CDR3 reads CASSQVFGRVYEQYF. The CDR3 DNA reads as TGCGCCAGCAGCCAAGTGTTTGGGAGGGTCTACGAGCAGTACTTC.

The chain employs TRBV7-6 and TRBJ2-1; the D is unclear. V was cut by 4 bases and J by 3 bases, with 10 bases left in between. The length of the CDR3 is 14 residues. The germline V gene encodes CDR1 SGHVS and CDR2 FNYEAQ. Written as DNA, the CDR3 is TGTGCCAGCAGCTCGAGTGGGGTCTACAATGAGCAGTTCTTC. It codes for CASSSSGVYNEQFF.

This clone has more than one count but fewer than ten. The CDR3 loop is CASSQEGGGQGIHEQYF. The CDR3 DNA reads TGCGCCAGCAGCCAGGAAGGTGGGGGACAGGGGATCCACGAGCAGTACTTC. This chain links TRBV4-3 with TRBJ2-7, with TRBD1 matching 10 bases. Germline V CDR1 and CDR2: LGHNA, YSLEER. V shed 3 bases, J shed 5 bases, and the junction held 13 bases outside the gene matches. The CDR3 consists of 17 residues.

This clone has just a few counts. The chain joins TRBV14 to TRBJ2-5; a possible D gene is TRBD1 (6 bases). This CDR3 has 13 residues. Germline CDR1 and CDR2: SGHDN and FVKESK. The V end was cut by 4 bases, the J end by 5 bases, with 11 bases between. The CDR3 here is CASSRNRVETQYF. Written as DNA, the CDR3 is TGTGCCAGCAGCCGCAACAGGGTGGAGACCCAGTACTTC.

In this sample, this clone turned up a few times. Other DNA sequences within the sample encode an identical CDR3. The chain links TRBV5-1 to TRBJ1-4, with a possible D match to TRBD1 (6 bases). Germline V gives CDR1 SGHRS, CDR2 YFSETQ. The CDR3 length is 15 residues. Deletions cut 0 bases from V and 5 bases from J, with 11 bases between. CDR3 nucleotide sequence: TGCGCCAGCAGCTTGGGTACAGGGAGGAATGAAAAACTGTTTTTT. Protein sequence: CASSLGTGRNEKLFF.

This chain links TRBV5-1 with TRBJ1-2, with a weak D call TRBD1 (6 bases). The CDR3 is made up of 14 amino acids. V shed 4 bases and J shed 8 bases, with 18 bases lying between them. Germline assignment: CDR1 SGHRS and CDR2 YFSETQ. CDR3 in amino acids: CASSPTNRVEGYTF. The CDR3 DNA is TGCGCCAGCAGCCCGACCAACAGGGTGGAGGGCTACACCTTC.

Only a few counts were recorded for this clone. This sequence joins TRBV5-6 and TRBJ2-1; D is uncertain. There are 11 residues in the CDR3. V lost 5 bases to trimming and J lost 6 bases, with 6 bases between them. Per germline, CDR1 SGHDT and CDR2 YYEEEE. CDR3 DNA: TGTGCCAGCAGGTTTGGCAATGAGCAGTTCTTC. Translated, it gives CASRFGNEQFF. Combining the CDR3 with reference TRBV5-6 and TRBJ2-1 gives the whole variable domain DAGVTQSPTHLIKTRGQQVTLRCSPKSGHDTVSWYQQALGQGPQFIFQYYEEEERQRGNFPDRFSGHQFPNYSSELNVNALLLGDSALYLCASRFGNEQFFGPGTRLTVL.

This clone was seen many times. V usage is TRBV11-2 and J usage is TRBJ1-5; 8 nucleotides match TRBD1. Germline CDR1 SGHAT, CDR2 FQNNGV. The CDR3 contains 15 residues. V was pared by 1 base and J by 7 bases, with 6 bases of the junction left unmatched. CDR3 sequence reads: CASSLGDRRFQPQHF. In nucleotides, the CDR3 is TGTGCCAGCAGCTTAGGGGACAGGCGCTTCCAGCCCCAGCATTTT.

The sample holds a few counts of this clone. The V call is TRBV5-6, the J call TRBJ1-4; D may be TRBD1 (6 bases). CDR3 length: 14 amino acids. Germline CDR1 is SGHDT and CDR2 is YYEEEE. With 4 bases removed from V and 5 bases from J, the gap between germline ends came to 12 bases. The DNA for the CDR3 is TGTGCCAGCAGCCTCCAGGGGTTGAATGAAAAACTGTTTTTT. Translation gives CASSLQGLNEKLFF.

The rearrangement links TRBV7-2 to TRBJ1-1; TRBD1 matches 7 bases. J gave up 4 bases and V 5 bases, and 7 bases lay outside the gene matches. Germline V gives CDR1 SGHTA, CDR2 FQGNSA. The CDR3 consists of 14 residues. The CDR3 DNA reads TGTGCCAGCAGCCTGGGGACAGTAGGCACTGAAGCTTTCTTT. Protein: CASSLGTVGTEAFF. The variable domain in full, with the rest retrieved from reference TRBV7-2 and TRBJ1-1, is GAGVSQSPSNKVTEKGKDVELRCDPISGHTALYWYRQSLGQGLEFLIYFQGNSAPDKSGLPSDRFSAERTGGSVSTLTIQRTQQEDSAVYLCASSLGTVGTEAFFGQGTRLTVV.

This clone was counted a few times. The chain combines TRBV5-1 with TRBJ2-3; TRBD2 agrees at 11 bases. V shed 3 bases and J 1 base; nucleotides not matched to a gene: 16. The CDR3 contains 20 residues. Germline V gives CDR1 SGHRS, CDR2 YFSETQ. CDR3 sequence: CASSSGLAGPRTRGTDTQYF. The CDR3 DNA follows: TGCGCCAGCAGCTCCGGACTAGCGGGCCCAAGGACCCGCGGCACAGATACGCAGTATTTT.

This clone was seen a few times. The chain joins TRBV10-2 to TRBJ2-7, with D perhaps given as TRBD1 or TRBD2 (6 bases each). V dropped 8 bases and J dropped 6 bases, with 17 bases sitting between them. The CDR3 is 13 amino acids. Germline V gives CDR1 WSHSY, CDR2 SAAADI. The CDR3 DNA reads as TGCGCCAGCCAACAATCACCGGGGGCCGAGCAGTACTTC. This gives the protein CASQQSPGAEQYF.

This clone was seen a few times. The rearrangement links TRBV19 to TRBJ2-2, with 9 bases identical to TRBD1. J lost 5 bases, V lost 3 bases, and 13 bases had no gene match. This CDR3 is built from 18 residues. CDR1 LNHDA and CDR2 SQIVND come from the germline V gene (reference sequence). DNA of the CDR3: TGTGCCAGTAGTATCCACAGGGGGCGCGGTTTTGGGACCGGGGAGCTGTTTTTT. This translates into CASSIHRGRGFGTGELFF.

In this sample, this clone turned up a few times. The rearrangement uses TRBV10-3 and TRBJ1-2; 8 bases are shared with TRBD1. The J segment lost 2 bases and the V segment lost 6 bases, leaving 2 bases of the junction unmatched. The CDR3 totals 13 residues. CDR1 ENHRY and CDR2 SYGVKD come from the germline V gene. The CDR3 DNA sequence: TGTGCCATCAGCCGGGACAGGAACTATGGCTACACCTTC. Protein sequence: CAISRDRNYGYTF.

This clone was detected a few times. The genes are TRBV6-5 and TRBJ1-5; weak D call: TRBD1 (5 bases). Germline-derived CDR1 and CDR2 are MNHEY and SVGAGI. The CDR3 spans 15 residues. The germline V and J ends were trimmed by 6 bases and 7 bases, with 19 bases remaining between them. CDR3 protein: CASRAARGSGQPQHF. CDR3 coding DNA: TGTGCCAGCAGAGCCGCAAGGGGTTCGGGGCAGCCCCAGCATTTT.

This chain uses TRBV7-9 with TRBJ1-2, with TRBD1 identical over 9 bases. CDR1 SEHNR and CDR2 FQNEAQ come from the germline V gene (reference sequence). The CDR3 contains 17 residues. The V segment lost 5 bases and the J segment 4 bases; nucleotides outside the gene matches: 14. CDR3: CASSPFRDREVSYGYTF. CDR3 nucleotide sequence: TGTGCCAGCAGCCCCTTCCGGGACAGGGAGGTATCCTATGGCTACACCTTC.

The chain has TRBV18 and TRBJ1-6, with 7 bases identical to TRBD1. This CDR3 has 18 amino acids. The germline CDR1 and CDR2 sequences are KGHSH and LQKENI. V trimming: 3 bases; J trimming: 5 bases; junction bases outside the gene matches: 13. In nucleotides, the CDR3 is TGTGCCAGCTCACCCGTTCGCCCTGACAGGGCCCATAATTCACCCCTCCACTTT. Translated: CASSPVRPDRAHNSPLHF.

The V call is TRBV10-3, the J call TRBJ2-7; TRBD1 matches at 7 bases. This CDR3 has 14 amino acids. CDR1 ENHRY and CDR2 SYGVKD come from the germline V gene. The V and J ends lost 4 bases and 2 bases, in that order; junction bases with no gene match: 5. The CDR3 DNA follows: TGTGCCATCAGTGGAACTGGGACAGCCTACGAGCAGTACTTC. As protein: CAISGTGTAYEQYF.